Below are 14 T cell receptor beta chains sequenced from a single sample in a study of T cells in Graves' hyperthyroidism and ophthalmopathy. Researchers amplified the TCR beta CDR3 regions from RNA transcripts. The HTBI primer set was used in a first-round RT-PCR of the TCR CDR3. TCRdb re-derived calls from the multiplex PCR reads in MiXCR, one entry per CDR3 protein. The sample holds over 250,000 distinct CDR3 sequences, under 30% seen once. The sample was blood. Source of these receptors: a man aged 35 to 55 with Graves' hyperthyroidism that later progressed to Graves' ophthalmopathy.

This clonotype was detected many times. The genes are TRBV12-3 or TRBV12-4 and TRBJ2-7, with TRBD2 identical over 9 bases. Germline trimming cut 6 bases from V and 3 bases from J; bases unmatched to any gene: 6. The CDR3 totals 14 residues. The CDR3: CASSFSGRNYEQYF. The CDR3 nucleotides are TGTGCCAGCAGCTTTAGCGGGAGAAACTACGAGCAGTACTTC.

This clonotype was picked up many times. The chain has TRBV24-1 and TRBJ2-2, with 7 bases matching TRBD1. This CDR3 has 13 amino acids. The trim removed 7 bases at V and 5 bases at J, leaving 3 bases unmatched. Germline values: CDR1 KGHDR, CDR2 SFDVKD. The chain's CDR3 is CATRGTVTGELFF. The CDR3 nucleotides are TGTGCCACCAGGGGGACAGTGACCGGGGAGCTGTTTTTT.

The chain recombines TRBV2 with TRBJ1-5; weak D call: TRBD1 (5 bases). V was pared by 2 bases and J by 1 base, with 9 bases between. The germline V gene encodes CDR1 SNHLY and CDR2 FYNNEI. The CDR3 covers 15 residues. The CDR3 nucleotides read TGTGCCAGCAGTGAACAGGGAGGGAGCAATCAGCCCCAGCATTTT. Its translation: CASSEQGGSNQPQHF.

This clonotype was seen ten or more times. This chain joins TRBV7-2 and TRBJ1-6; no clear D gene. Germline lookup yields CDR1 SGHTA and CDR2 FQGNSA. Trimming took off 2 bases at V and 8 bases at J, with 7 bases between the two ends. The CDR3 spans 13 residues. Here the CDR3 DNA reads TGTGCCAGCAGCTTATACCGCTATTCACCCCTCCACTTT. This gives the protein CASSLYRYSPLHF.

Ten or more counts support this clonotype. The genes are TRBV11-2 and TRBJ1-2; TRBD1 aligns across 8 bases. Germline trimming cut 0 bases from V and 6 bases from J; bases unmatched to any gene: 6. Germline assignment: CDR1 SGHAT and CDR2 FQNNGV. This CDR3 is built from 15 residues. The CDR3 bases are TGTGCCAGCAGCTTAGAGGGACAGGCAATGAATGGCTACACCTTC. As protein: CASSLEGQAMNGYTF.

The chain recombines TRBV19 with TRBJ2-7; 7 bases are shared with TRBD1. Germline trimming cut 6 bases from V and 5 bases from J; bases unmatched to any gene: 7. The germline gives CDR1 LNHDA, CDR2 SQIVND (reference sequence). This CDR3 spans 13 amino acids. Here the CDR3 DNA reads TGTGCCAGTAGCCCGGGACAGACCCACGAGCAGTACTTC. Its protein is CASSPGQTHEQYF. The whole variable domain, remainder taken from reference TRBV19 and TRBJ2-7, is DGGITQSPKYLFRKEGQNVTLSCEQNLNHDAMYWYRQDPGQGLRLIYYSQIVNDFQKGDIAEGYSVSREKKESFPLTVTSAQKNPTAFYLCASSPGQTHEQYFGPGTRLTVT.

This clonotype occurred a few times. The V call is TRBV28, the J call TRBJ2-7, with D maybe TRBD2 (6 bases). The ends were cut back, 5 bases at V and 4 bases at J, with 21 bases in the middle. The CDR3 consists of 16 residues. Germline V lookup: CDR1 MDHEN, CDR2 SYDVKM. The CDR3 nucleotides read TGTGCCAGCAGTCTCTACACCGGTTACGGAGGGTACGAGCAGTACTTC. Translated, it gives CASSLYTGYGGYEQYF. Using reference TRBV28 and TRBJ2-7 for the parts outside the CDR3, the full variable domain is DVKVTQSSRYLVKRTGEKVFLECVQDMDHENMFWYRQDPGLGLRLIYFSYDVKMKEKGDIPEGYSVSREKKERFSLILESASTNQTSMYLCASSLYTGYGGYEQYFGPGTRLTVT.

There are a few counts of this clonotype. The chain carries TRBV10-3 and TRBJ1-3; D not certain. The CDR3 runs 14 residues. CDR1 is ENHRY, CDR2 SYGVKD, per germline. Trimming shortened V by 5 bases and J by 0 bases, and 8 bases separated the two germline ends. The CDR3 region is CAISRDYSGNTIYF. CDR3 DNA: TGTGCCATCAGTAGAGATTACTCTGGAAACACCATATATTTT.

The sample holds many counts of this clonotype. The chain combines TRBV19 with TRBJ1-3; no reliable D call. Deletions cut 3 bases from V and 2 bases from J, with 11 bases between. Germline values: CDR1 LNHDA, CDR2 SQIVND (reference sequence). The CDR3 covers 15 residues. This CDR3 reads CASSIAVGAGNTIYF. The CDR3 DNA sequence: TGTGCCAGTAGTATCGCGGTGGGCGCTGGAAACACCATATATTTT.

This clonotype was detected ten times or more. A much bigger clone sits one base away, suggesting this may be a read error. The chain couples TRBV3-1 to TRBJ2-7; 11 bases are shared with TRBD2. There are 15 residues in the CDR3. Germline V CDR1 and CDR2: LGHDT, YNNKEL (reference sequence). CDR3 region: CVSSKGLADTYEQYF. As DNA, the CDR3 is TGTGTCAGCAGCAAGGGACTAGCGGACACCTACGAGCAGTACTTC.

The chain carries TRBV20-1 and TRBJ2-5, with TRBD2 matching 11 bases. The CDR3 extends over 12 amino acids. V lost 6 bases to trimming and J lost 5 bases; unmatched junction nucleotides: 2. Germline loops: CDR1 DFQATT, CDR2 SNEGSKA (reference sequence). CDR3 residues: CSARTSGETQYF. Written as DNA, the CDR3 is TGCAGTGCGAGGACTAGCGGGGAGACCCAGTACTTC.

This clonotype has just a few counts. The junction does not match germline at one end; this may be a read error. This chain joins TRBV7-7 and TRBJ2-5, with a possible D match to TRBD2 (5 bases). Germline values: CDR1 SSHAT, CDR2 FNYEAQ (reference sequence). This CDR3 region has 17 residues. In nucleotides, the CDR3 is TGTGCTAGCAGCTTCGGCGGGTTTACTAGGACCCAAGAGACCCAGTACTTC. Translating it yields CASSFGGFTRTQETQYF.

V gene TRBV6-1 combines with J gene TRBJ2-7; the D is unclear. The length of the CDR3 is 14 residues. CDR1 is MNHNS, CDR2 SASEGT, per germline. V lost 4 bases to trimming and J lost 3 bases, with 13 bases between them. The CDR3: CASSGALVNYEQYF. CDR3 nucleotides: TGTGCCAGCAGTGGGGCCCTGGTTAACTACGAGCAGTACTTC.

This clonotype was counted ten times or more. In nucleotides, the CDR3 is TGTGCCAGCAGCTCCGAACTACGTGGAACCCGGCCCTCCTACGAGCAGTACTTC. Translated: CASSSELRGTRPSYEQYF. This chain links TRBV11-1 with TRBJ2-7; no firm D call. The CDR3 has 18 amino acids. Germline V gene data show CDR1 as SGHAT and CDR2 as FQDESV (reference sequence). Trimming shortened V by 4 bases and J by 0 bases, and 22 bases separated the two germline ends.